This TCR beta chain was identified during a study of blood T cell repertoires in COVID-19. In the study overall: PBMCs, B-cell-depleted T cells, or T cells provided the cDNA or gDNA that made up the material.

This clone appeared a single time. Germline CDR1 and CDR2: SGHDT and YYEEEE. The trim removed 4 bases at V and 5 bases at J, leaving 14 bases unmatched. The CDR3 is 17 residues long. Some clones are missing from TCRdb's copy, which holds only in-frame ones; the method was immunoSEQ multiplex PCR. This sample yields fewer than 350,000 clones, of which 85% are seen a single time; around 1.9% belongs to the top ten. Participant-given clinical history determined each cohort assignment. Before they entered the study, exposed participants had met a COVID-19 case within 2 weeks. The sequence was obtained from a woman in her twenties or thirties who had been exposed to COVID-19. V usage is TRBV5-6 and J usage is TRBJ1-2; 10 nucleotides line up with TRBD1. Sequenced input: PBMCs or T cells enriched from blood (not recorded which). In nucleotides, the CDR3 is TGTGCCAGCAGCCCCCGGGACAGGGGCGGTTTTTTTTATGGCTACACCTTC. This encodes CASSPRDRGGFFYGYTF.